This T cell receptor (beta chain) was sequenced for a study of neoadjuvant anti-PD-1 for oral cavity cancer. At the level of the study: Most patients had three to four biweekly doses of 3 mg/kg nivolumab before resection. Patients without progression got a fourth dose around day 43.

Described time point: after neoadjuvant nivolumab, at surgical resection. Ten or more counts support this clone. CDR1 and CDR2 from the germline V gene are SGHRS and YFSETQ. V lost 3 bases, J lost 7 bases, and 13 bases lay in between. The CDR3 runs to 14 residues. Survey sequencing of tumors mostly used about 4.8 ug DNA, two replicates. TCRdb's table, derived via immunoSEQ multiplex PCR, lists solely in-frame clones and lacks some. The sample lists about 37,000 clones, over 30% occurring once. The genes are TRBV5-1 and TRBJ1-4; D is ambiguous. The clonotype comes from a person aged 35-79 years with oral cavity squamous cell carcinoma. The specimen was tumor tissue, collected after nivolumab (anti-PD-1) treatment. Here the CDR3 reads CASSSIPGGEKLFF. In DNA, the CDR3 is TGCGCCAGCAGCTCAATCCCGGGAGGTGAAAAACTGTTTTTT.